The 8 T cell receptor beta chains presented below share a single source sample, sequenced in a study of control samples from healthy donors and cancer patients. Repertoires were generated with immunoSEQ multiplex PCR, while TCRdb's copy carries only in-frame clones and drops some. Here the sample spans about 28,000 clones, roughly 91% being singletons. Specimen: PBMCs. The receptors derive from a man aged 45-65 years with lung cancer.

The gene calls are TRBV3-1 (or the pseudogene TRBV3-2) and TRBJ2-1, with a weak D call TRBD2 (6 bases). The CDR3 loop spans 14 amino acids. With 3 bases removed from V and 8 bases from J, the gap between germline ends came to 14 bases. CDR1 and CDR2 (germline): LGHDT, YNNKEL (reference sequence). CDR3 sequence reads: CASSQDGGADEQFF. CDR3 DNA: TGTGCCAGCAGCCAGGACGGCGGGGCGGATGAGCAGTTCTTC.

The chain links TRBV5-4 to TRBJ2-7; 9 positions agree with TRBD2. The CDR3 runs 15 residues. Germline CDR1 SGHNT, CDR2 YYREEE (reference sequence). The junction had 9 bases not matched to a gene; V was cut back by 1 base and J by 7 bases. CDR3 DNA sequence: TGTGCCAGCAGCTTGAGAATAGCGGGGGCCCGGGAGCAGTACTTC. Translating it yields CASSLRIAGAREQYF.

The chain uses TRBV12-3 or TRBV12-4 and TRBJ1-5, with D tentatively TRBD1 (6 bases). This CDR3 is built from 13 residues. V was shortened by 6 bases and J by 5 bases, with 11 bases between the two germline ends. CDR3 nucleotide sequence: TGTGCCAGCAGAAGGGGGGAGTATCAGCCCCAGCATTTT. Translation gives CASRRGEYQPQHF.

The gene calls are TRBV2 and TRBJ2-5; maybe TRBD2 (5 bases). With 8 bases removed from V and 5 bases from J, the gap between germline ends came to 15 bases. Germline V gene data show CDR1 as SNHLY and CDR2 as FYNNEI. The CDR3 has 13 residues. The CDR3, as DNA: TGTGCCAGCGGGCTTACTAGGGCTGAGACCCAGTACTTC. Protein sequence: CASGLTRAETQYF.

The gene calls are TRBV7-9 and TRBJ1-1, with D possibly matching TRBD1 (6 bases). Germline V gene lookup returns CDR1 SEHNR and CDR2 FQNEAQ (reference sequence). The CDR3 spans 16 residues. The V gene lost 5 bases and the J gene lost 3 bases, with 19 bases spanning the gap. The CDR3 coding sequence is TGTGCCAGCAGCACCGAATTTATGGGGGCGGACACTGAAGCTTTCTTT. The encoded protein is CASSTEFMGADTEAFF.

The chain combines TRBV7-2 with TRBJ2-5; the match to TRBD1 covers 10 bases. The CDR3 spans 14 residues. Germline loops: CDR1 SGHTA, CDR2 FQGNSA. J gave up 4 bases and V 3 bases, and 2 bases lay outside the gene matches. The CDR3 reads CASSLDRGGETQYF. In DNA, the CDR3 is TGTGCCAGCAGCTTGGACAGGGGGGGAGAGACCCAGTACTTC.

The rearrangement joins TRBV7-9 to TRBJ2-7, with D possibly called TRBD1 or TRBD2 (5 bases each). The CDR3 is 13 residues long. CDR1 and CDR2 from the germline V gene are SEHNR and FQNEAQ (reference sequence). V was clipped by 5 bases and J by 7 bases, with 15 bases between them. The CDR3 DNA is TGTGCCAGCAGCCCTTTGGGGCGAGGGGAGCAGTACTTC. This gives the protein CASSPLGRGEQYF.

The chain joins TRBV28 to TRBJ2-4; D tentatively reads TRBD1 or TRBD2 (5 bases each). This CDR3 region has 12 residues. V was clipped by 2 bases and J by 6 bases, with 5 bases between them. CDR1 and CDR2 from the germline V gene are MDHEN and SYDVKM. CDR3 region: CASSLGGNIQYF. CDR3 in DNA: TGTGCCAGCAGTTTAGGGGGAAACATTCAGTACTTC.